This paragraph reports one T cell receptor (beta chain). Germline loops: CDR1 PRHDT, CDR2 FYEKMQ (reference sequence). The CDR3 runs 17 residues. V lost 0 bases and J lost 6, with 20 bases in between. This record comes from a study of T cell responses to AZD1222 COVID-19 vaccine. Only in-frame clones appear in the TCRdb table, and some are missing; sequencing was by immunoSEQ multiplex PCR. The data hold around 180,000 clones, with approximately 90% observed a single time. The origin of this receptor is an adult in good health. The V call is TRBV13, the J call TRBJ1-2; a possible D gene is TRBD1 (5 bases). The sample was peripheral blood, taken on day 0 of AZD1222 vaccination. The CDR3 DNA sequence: TGTGCCAGCAGCTTAGGTCTCGCGAGGGGTAGGCTTAATGGCTACACCTTC. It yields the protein CASSLGLARGRLNGYTF. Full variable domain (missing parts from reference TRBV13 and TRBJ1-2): AAGVIQSPRHLIKEKRETATLKCYPIPRHDTVYWYQQGPGQDPQFLISFYEKMQSDKGSIPDRFSAQQFSDYHSELNMSSLELGDSALYFCASSLGLARGRLNGYTFGSGTRLTVV.